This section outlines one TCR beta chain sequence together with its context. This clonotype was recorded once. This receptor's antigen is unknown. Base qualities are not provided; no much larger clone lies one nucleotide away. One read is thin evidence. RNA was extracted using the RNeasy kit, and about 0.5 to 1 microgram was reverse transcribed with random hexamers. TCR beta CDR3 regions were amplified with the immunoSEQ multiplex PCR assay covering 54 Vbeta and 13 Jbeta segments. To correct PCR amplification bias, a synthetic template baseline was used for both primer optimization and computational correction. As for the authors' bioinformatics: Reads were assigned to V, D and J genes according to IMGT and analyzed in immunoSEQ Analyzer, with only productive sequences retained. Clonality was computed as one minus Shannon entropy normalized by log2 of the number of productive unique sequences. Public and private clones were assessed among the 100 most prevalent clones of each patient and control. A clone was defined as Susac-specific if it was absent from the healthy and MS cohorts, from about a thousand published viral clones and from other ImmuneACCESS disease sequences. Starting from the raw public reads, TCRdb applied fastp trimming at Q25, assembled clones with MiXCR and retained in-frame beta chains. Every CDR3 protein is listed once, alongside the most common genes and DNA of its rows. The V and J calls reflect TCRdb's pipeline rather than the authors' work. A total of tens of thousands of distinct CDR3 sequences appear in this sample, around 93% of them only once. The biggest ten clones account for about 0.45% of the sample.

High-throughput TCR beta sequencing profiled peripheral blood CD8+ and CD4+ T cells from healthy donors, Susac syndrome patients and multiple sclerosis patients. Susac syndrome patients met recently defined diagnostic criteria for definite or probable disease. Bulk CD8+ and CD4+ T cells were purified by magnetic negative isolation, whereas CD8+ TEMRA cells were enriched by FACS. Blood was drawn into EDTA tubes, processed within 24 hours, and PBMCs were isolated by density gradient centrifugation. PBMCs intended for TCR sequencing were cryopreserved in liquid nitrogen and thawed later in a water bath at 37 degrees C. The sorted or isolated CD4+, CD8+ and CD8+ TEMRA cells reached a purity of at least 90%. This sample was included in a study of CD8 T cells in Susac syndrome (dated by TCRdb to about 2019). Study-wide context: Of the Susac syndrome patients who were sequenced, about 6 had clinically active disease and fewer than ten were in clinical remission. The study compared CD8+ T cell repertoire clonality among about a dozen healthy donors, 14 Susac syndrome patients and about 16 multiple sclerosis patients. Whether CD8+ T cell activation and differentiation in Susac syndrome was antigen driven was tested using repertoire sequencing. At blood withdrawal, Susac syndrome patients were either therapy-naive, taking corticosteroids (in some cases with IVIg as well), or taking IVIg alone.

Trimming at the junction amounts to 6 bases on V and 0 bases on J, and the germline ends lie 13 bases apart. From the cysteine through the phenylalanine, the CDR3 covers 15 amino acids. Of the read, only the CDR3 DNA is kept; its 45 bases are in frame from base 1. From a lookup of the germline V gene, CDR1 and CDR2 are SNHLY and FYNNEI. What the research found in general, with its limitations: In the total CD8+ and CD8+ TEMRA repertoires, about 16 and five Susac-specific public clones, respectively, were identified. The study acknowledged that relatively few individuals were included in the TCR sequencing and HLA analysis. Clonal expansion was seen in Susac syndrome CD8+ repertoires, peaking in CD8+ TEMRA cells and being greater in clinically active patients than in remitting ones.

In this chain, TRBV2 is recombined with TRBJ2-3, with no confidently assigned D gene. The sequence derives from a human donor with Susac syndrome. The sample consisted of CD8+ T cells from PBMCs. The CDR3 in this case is CASSAVLASTDTQYF. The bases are TGTGCCAGCAGCGCGGTACTCGCTAGCACAGATACGCAGTATTTT.